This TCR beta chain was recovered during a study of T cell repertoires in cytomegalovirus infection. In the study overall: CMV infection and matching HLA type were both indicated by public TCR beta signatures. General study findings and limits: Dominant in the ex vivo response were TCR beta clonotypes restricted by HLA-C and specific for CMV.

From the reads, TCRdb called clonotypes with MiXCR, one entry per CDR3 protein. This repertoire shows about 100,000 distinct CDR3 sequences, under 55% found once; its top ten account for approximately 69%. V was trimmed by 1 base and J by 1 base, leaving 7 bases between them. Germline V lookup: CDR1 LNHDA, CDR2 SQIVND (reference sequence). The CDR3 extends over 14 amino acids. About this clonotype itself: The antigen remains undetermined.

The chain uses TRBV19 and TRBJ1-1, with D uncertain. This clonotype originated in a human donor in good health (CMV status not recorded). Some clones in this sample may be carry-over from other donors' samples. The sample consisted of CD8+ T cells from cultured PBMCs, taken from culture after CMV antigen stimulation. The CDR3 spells CASSIGLGNTEAFF. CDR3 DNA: TGTGCCAGTAGTATAGGACTCGGGAACACTGAAGCTTTCTTT.